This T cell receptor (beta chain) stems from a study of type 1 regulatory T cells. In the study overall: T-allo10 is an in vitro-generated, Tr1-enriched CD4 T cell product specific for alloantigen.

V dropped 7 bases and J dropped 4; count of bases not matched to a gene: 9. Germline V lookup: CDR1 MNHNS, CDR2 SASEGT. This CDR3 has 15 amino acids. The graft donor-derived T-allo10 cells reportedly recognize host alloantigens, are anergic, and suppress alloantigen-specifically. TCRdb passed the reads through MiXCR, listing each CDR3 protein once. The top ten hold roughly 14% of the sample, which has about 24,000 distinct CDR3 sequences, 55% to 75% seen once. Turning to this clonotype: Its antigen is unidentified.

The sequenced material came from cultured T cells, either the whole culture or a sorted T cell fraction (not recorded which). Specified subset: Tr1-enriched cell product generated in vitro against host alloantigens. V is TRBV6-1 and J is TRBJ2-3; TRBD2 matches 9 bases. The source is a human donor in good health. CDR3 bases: TGTGCCAGCACCGTAACTGGCGGGGGGGCAGATACGCAGTATTTT. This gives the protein CASTVTGGGADTQYF.